The clone carrying this T cell receptor beta chain has ten or more counts. Antigen specificity is unknown. This entry belongs to a study of T cell repertoires in cytomegalovirus infection. Germline V gene data show CDR1 as ENHRY and CDR2 as SYGVKD. The germline V and J ends were trimmed by 3 bases and 1 base, with 14 bases remaining between them. The CDR3 spans 16 residues. TCRdb fed the reads into MiXCR, producing one record per CDR3 protein. The data hold about 830,000 distinct CDR3 sequences, with around a third observed a single time. The clonotype comes from a human donor in good health (CMV status not recorded). Some clones in this sample may be carry-over from other donors' samples. Sequenced here: cultured CD8+ T cells from PBMCs, sampled from culture after CMV antigen stimulation. The J gene is TRBJ2-3, the V gene TRBV10-3, with D possibly matching TRBD1 (6 bases). The CDR3 sequence: CAISDLQGAGTDTQYF. CDR3 in DNA: TGTGCCATCAGTGACCTACAGGGAGCTGGCACAGATACGCAGTATTTT.